Listed here are 8 T cell receptor beta chains from one sample, sequenced in a study of T-cell reconstitution after alpha-beta-depleted transplantation in children. During its preparation, the TCRbeta library received unique molecular identifiers. TCRdb used MiXCR to reprocess the PCR reads, holding one entry per CDR3 protein. The repertoire holds some 95,000 distinct CDR3 sequences, with around a quarter as singletons. The sample here was PBMCs, taken before TCRalphabeta/CD19-depleted stem cell transplant. Source of these receptors: a boy younger than 10 with acute lymphoblastic leukemia, due to receive a stem cell transplant.

This chain connects TRBV28 to TRBJ1-4; 8 nucleotides line up with TRBD1. CDR3 length equals 17 residues. V dropped 1 base and J dropped 5; count of bases not matched to a gene: 9. Germline values: CDR1 MDHEN, CDR2 SYDVKM. CDR3 sequence (DNA): TGTGCCAGCAGTTTATCAAGTCAGGGGGCGGTGAATGAAAAACTGTTTTTT. This sequence encodes CASSLSSQGAVNEKLFF. Based on the CDR3 plus reference TRBV28 and TRBJ1-4, the full variable domain is DVKVTQSSRYLVKRTGEKVFLECVQDMDHENMFWYRQDPGLGLRLIYFSYDVKMKEKGDIPEGYSVSREKKERFSLILESASTNQTSMYLCASSLSSQGAVNEKLFFGSGTQLSVL.

J is TRBJ2-1 and V is TRBV28; TRBD2 matches 10 bases. The CDR3 contains 14 residues. Trimming removed 6 bases from V and 7 bases from J; junction bases left unmatched: 6. Germline V gene lookup returns CDR1 MDHEN and CDR2 SYDVKM. CDR3 sequence (DNA): TGTGCCAGCAGACCGGGACTAGCGCGTAATGAGCAGTTCTTC. Encoded protein: CASRPGLARNEQFF.

This clonotype has only a few counts. The chain recombines TRBV9 with TRBJ1-6; no definite D call. Trimming cost V 4 bases and J 10 bases, with 18 bases left between them. In germline, CDR1 is SGDLS, CDR2 YYNGEE. CDR3 size: 15 residues. The CDR3: CASSPSSEGWSPLHF. The CDR3 DNA follows: TGTGCCAGCAGCCCAAGCTCGGAGGGATGGTCACCCCTCCACTTT.

This clonotype appeared a few times. The rearrangement uses TRBV18 and TRBJ1-1, with TRBD1 as a possible D gene (6 bases). V lost 2 bases to trimming and J lost 4 bases, with 17 bases between them. Germline loops: CDR1 KGHSH, CDR2 LQKENI. The CDR3 extends over 16 amino acids. The DNA of the CDR3 is TGTGCCAGCTCACCAAATCTGGGGGGCGGAGGCACTGAAGCTTTCTTT. Its protein is CASSPNLGGGGTEAFF.

J is TRBJ2-2 and V is TRBV7-9; D gene ambiguous. The V gene's germline CDR1 is SEHNR and CDR2 FQNEAQ (reference sequence). V was trimmed by 7 bases and J by 1 base, leaving 10 bases between them. The CDR3 runs to 14 residues. Written as DNA, the CDR3 is TGTGCCAGCACCAGTAGTGGGAACACCGGGGAGCTGTTTTTT. Protein: CASTSSGNTGELFF.

This clonotype showed up just a few times. The V gene is TRBV28, the J gene TRBJ1-1; no clear D gene. Trimming cost V 2 bases and J 8 bases, with 9 bases left between them. CDR1 is MDHEN, CDR2 SYDVKM, per germline. The CDR3 length is 12 residues. CDR3 sequence: CASSLKVGEAFF. The CDR3 DNA sequence: TGTGCCAGCAGTTTAAAGGTGGGAGAAGCTTTCTTT. Drawing the rest from reference TRBV28 and TRBJ1-1, the complete variable domain is DVKVTQSSRYLVKRTGEKVFLECVQDMDHENMFWYRQDPGLGLRLIYFSYDVKMKEKGDIPEGYSVSREKKERFSLILESASTNQTSMYLCASSLKVGEAFFGQGTRLTVV.

This clonotype showed up just a few times. The chain has TRBV27 and TRBJ2-5; 7 bases fit TRBD2. In germline, CDR1 is MNHEY, CDR2 SMNVEV (reference sequence). CDR3 length equals 17 residues. V dropped 5 bases and J dropped 2; count of bases not matched to a gene: 14. The CDR3 loop reads CASSPSGGWAQQETQYF. The CDR3 region has the DNA TGTGCCAGCAGTCCTAGCGGAGGGTGGGCTCAACAAGAGACCCAGTACTTC.

V is TRBV4-1 and J is TRBJ1-2, with D tentatively TRBD1 (6 bases). From germline, CDR1 is MGHRA and CDR2 YSYEKL. CDR3 length equals 14 residues. V gave up 0 bases and J gave up 4 bases, with 9 bases separating them. CDR3 coding DNA: TGCGCCAGCAGCCAAGAAGGGGGGCCCTATGGCTACACCTTC. Its translation: CASSQEGGPYGYTF.